This T cell receptor (beta chain) appears in the sequencing data of a study of CD8+CD57+ T cells in acquired aplastic anemia. General observations from the study: Researchers report that 25 to 30 CD8+ CDR3 sequences appeared in both patients and controls.

The sequenced patients had an expansion of CD8+CD57+ cells seen by flow cytometry. Untreated patients provided the blood samples, with no therapy given before sampling. The template used for profiling TCR beta VDJ and CDR3 was genomic DNA. In TCRdb, the reads were re-called with MiXCR into one record per CDR3 protein. This table has 75,000 to 80,000 distinct CDR3 sequences, 55% to 75% appearing once. In the case of this clonotype: Its cognate antigen is unknown.

The CDR3 length is 15 residues. J gave up 3 bases and V 10 bases, and 10 bases lay outside the gene matches. CDR1 KGHDR and CDR2 SFDVKD come from the germline V gene. The source material was sorted CD4+, CD8+, or CD8+CD57+ T cells (not recorded which) from PBMCs. V gene TRBV24-1 combines with J gene TRBJ2-2; 7 bases align to TRBD2. The clonotype was recovered from a human donor with aplastic anemia. CDR3 loop: CATRGGAGYTGELFF. The CDR3 bases are TGTGCCACGCGCGGGGGTGCAGGGTACACCGGGGAGCTGTTTTTT.